These 20 T cell receptor beta chains originate from one sample sequenced in a study of T cell repertoires in cytomegalovirus infection. TCRdb called the reads again in MiXCR, with one record for every CDR3 protein. The data show around 300,000 distinct CDR3 sequences, over 7.5% seen once. The sequenced sample consisted of PBMCs. These receptor sequences come from a human donor in good health (CMV status not recorded). Some clones in this sample may be carry-over from other donors' samples.

This clonotype was counted ten times or more. The rearrangement joins TRBV6-1 to TRBJ1-6; D is unresolved. Germline V gene sequence: CDR1 MNHNS, CDR2 SASEGT. Trimming removed 0 bases from V and 14 bases from J, with 14 bases in between. CDR3 length equals 14 residues. CDR3 loop: CASSEALRVGALHF. CDR3 DNA: TGTGCCAGCAGTGAAGCGCTTCGGGTTGGGGCCCTCCACTTT.

This clonotype has ten or more counts. V is TRBV6-2 or TRBV6-3 and J is TRBJ2-1; 11 bases fit TRBD2. This CDR3 region has 15 residues. V was pared by 7 bases and J by 7 bases, with 9 bases of the junction left unmatched. Germline V gene data show CDR1 as MNHEY and CDR2 as SVGEGT. The CDR3 reads CASMGRVAGGNEQFF. The CDR3, as DNA: TGTGCCAGCATGGGCAGGGTAGCGGGAGGGAATGAGCAGTTCTTC.

The chain combines TRBV7-9 with TRBJ1-3; 7 bases agree with TRBD1. Germline CDR1 is SEHNR and CDR2 is FQNEAQ (reference sequence). The CDR3 length is 15 residues. Unmatched junction bases numbered 8, after V lost 5 bases and J lost 4 bases. CDR3 DNA: TGTGCCAGCAGCGGAACAGGGGCCCGGGGAAACACCATATATTTT. Translating it yields CASSGTGARGNTIYF.

A word on this clonotype: A read error may account for a junction end that differs from germline. The chain couples TRBV5-3 to TRBJ2-3; D gene unclear. TRBV5-3 is an open reading frame, and its role is uncertain. The length of the CDR3 is 16 residues. The DNA for the CDR3 is TGTGCCAGCAGCTTGCTATGGTCGTCTAGCACAGATACGCAGTATTTT. Protein: CASSLLWSSSTDTQYF.

This clonotype has more than one count but fewer than ten. The chain recombines TRBV24-1 with TRBJ2-5, with TRBD1 as a possible D gene (6 bases). CDR1 is KGHDR and CDR2 is SFDVKD in the germline V gene. Deletions cut 3 bases from V and 1 base from J, with 11 bases between. The CDR3 covers 15 residues. This CDR3 is CATSDPRTAQETQYF. The CDR3 DNA reads as TGTGCCACCAGTGATCCAAGGACAGCCCAAGAGACCCAGTACTTC.

This chain joins TRBV6-6 and TRBJ2-6, with D unclear. The CDR3 extends over 16 amino acids. Germline CDR1 is MNHNY and CDR2 is SVGAGI (reference sequence). Trimming pared 7 bases from V and 0 bases from J, leaving 13 bases between. CDR3 in DNA: TGTGCCAGCACCTGGGCTGGGCCCTCTGGGGCCAACGTCCTGACTTTC. Protein sequence: CASTWAGPSGANVLTF.

This clonotype was detected ten times or more. The chain uses TRBV7-9 and TRBJ1-1; D unclear. Trimming cost V 0 bases and J 7 bases, with 12 bases left between them. The CDR3 length is 14 residues. Germline V gene sequence: CDR1 SEHNR, CDR2 FQNEAQ (reference sequence). Here the CDR3 DNA reads TGTGCCAGCAGCTTAGCGACATCTTTGGATGAAGCTTTCTTT. It codes for CASSLATSLDEAFF.

The J gene is TRBJ2-5, the V gene TRBV7-9, with D unclear. V lost 4 bases and J 5 bases, leaving 11 bases between the germline ends. The CDR3 is 13 amino acids. Germline-derived CDR1 and CDR2 are SEHNR and FQNEAQ (reference sequence). CDR3 in DNA: TGTGCCAGCAGCTACGCCCCTGTTGAGACCCAGTACTTC. Protein product: CASSYAPVETQYF.

This clonotype has just a few counts. This chain joins TRBV11-2 and TRBJ1-6; 7 bases are shared with TRBD1. The V gene end was trimmed by 5 bases and the J gene end by 9 bases; junction bases not matched to a gene: 10. This CDR3 has 15 residues. Per the germline V gene, CDR1 is SGHAT and CDR2 is FQNNGV. CDR3 protein: CASSDRQGVASPLHF. Written as DNA, the CDR3 is TGTGCCAGCAGCGACCGACAGGGCGTTGCTTCACCCCTCCACTTT. Drawing the rest from reference TRBV11-2 and TRBJ1-6, the complete variable domain is EAGVAQSPRYKIIEKRQSVAFWCNPISGHATLYWYQQILGQGPKLLIQFQNNGVVDDSQLPKDRFSAERLKGVDSTLKIQPAKLEDSAVYLCASSDRQGVASPLHFGNGTRLTVT.

This clonotype showed up many times. The genes are TRBV10-3 and TRBJ2-5; 7 bases map to TRBD2. With 3 bases clipped from V and 5 bases from J, the junction kept 9 bases outside the gene matches. The CDR3 is 15 amino acids. CDR1 ENHRY and CDR2 SYGVKD come from the germline V gene. The DNA for the CDR3 is TGTGCCATCAGTGAATCGGGTGGAGCGGGGGAGACCCAGTACTTC. Amino acids: CAISESGGAGETQYF.

In its sample, this clonotype was seen a few times. The chain links TRBV20-1 to TRBJ1-2, with 7 bases that match TRBD1. Germline V lookup: CDR1 DFQATT, CDR2 SNEGSKA (reference sequence). The CDR3 is made up of 16 amino acids. With 0 bases clipped from V and 8 bases from J, the junction kept 15 bases outside the gene matches. The CDR3 DNA follows: TGCAGTGCTAGAGATTCCCGGGTAACAGGGGCAGGAGGCTACACCTTC. Protein sequence: CSARDSRVTGAGGYTF.

This chain links TRBV20-1 with TRBJ2-1; TRBD2 aligns across 11 bases. V shed 0 bases, J shed 8 bases, and the junction held 9 bases outside the gene matches. The CDR3 is made up of 16 amino acids. The germline V gene encodes CDR1 DFQATT and CDR2 SNEGSKA (reference sequence). The CDR3 DNA reads TGCAGTGCTAGAGATTTTACTAGCGGGAGTGGACATGAGCAGTTCTTC. Translated, it gives CSARDFTSGSGHEQFF.

The chain combines TRBV20-1 with TRBJ2-7; 7 bases map to TRBD1. The V and J ends lost 5 bases and 5 bases, in that order; junction bases with no gene match: 9. CDR1 DFQATT and CDR2 SNEGSKA come from the germline V gene (reference sequence). CDR3 size: 13 residues. CDR3 amino acids: CSASGTVGDEQYF. CDR3 coding DNA: TGCAGTGCTTCTGGGACAGTCGGGGACGAGCAGTACTTC.

This clonotype was recorded a few times. The chain couples TRBV7-2 to TRBJ2-7; no reliable D call. This CDR3 contains 11 residues. Trimming cost V 4 bases and J 6 bases, with 7 bases left between them. Germline V gives CDR1 SGHTA, CDR2 FQGNSA. The CDR3 DNA follows: TGTGCCAGCAGCTGGAAGGGCGAGCAGTACTTC. Translated, it gives CASSWKGEQYF.

The sample holds a few counts of this clonotype. The chain joins TRBV6-2 or TRBV6-3 to TRBJ1-1; D perhaps matches TRBD1 (5 bases). This CDR3 is 17 amino acids long. Germline V gene sequence: CDR1 MNHEY, CDR2 SVGEGT. The ends were cut back, 0 bases at V and 6 bases at J, with 20 bases in the middle. CDR3 region: CASSYSKGFRRGPEAFF. In nucleotides, the CDR3 is TGTGCCAGCAGTTACTCGAAGGGCTTTCGTAGGGGACCTGAAGCTTTCTTT.

Many counts were recorded for this clonotype. The gene calls are TRBV25-1 and TRBJ1-2; tentative D call: TRBD1 (6 bases). This CDR3 contains 16 residues. The V end lost 6 bases, the J end lost 4 bases, and 21 bases lay between the germline ends. Germline V gene data show CDR1 as MGHDK and CDR2 as SYGVNS. The CDR3, as DNA: TGTGCCAGCAGCCCTACCGACAGGACAATACTCTATGGCTACACCTTC. Its protein is CASSPTDRTILYGYTF.

This clonotype was recorded many times. The chain couples TRBV7-9 to TRBJ2-3, with 14 bases lining up with TRBD2. Germline CDR1 is SEHNR and CDR2 is FQNEAQ (reference sequence). This CDR3 has 20 amino acids. J gave up 1 base and V 1 base, and 10 bases lay outside the gene matches. CDR3: CASSLVRGLAGGQRTDTQYF. CDR3 coding DNA: TGTGCCAGCAGCTTAGTTCGCGGACTAGCGGGAGGACAACGCACAGATACGCAGTATTTT.

The table lists this clonotype with many counts. The chain recombines TRBV12-3 or TRBV12-4 with TRBJ1-1, with D uncertain. This CDR3 region has 12 residues. V lost 0 bases, J lost 6 bases, and 5 bases lay in between. The CDR3 bases are TGTGCCAGCAGTTTAGCGCTGGCTGAAGCTTTCTTT. This translates into CASSLALAEAFF.

A remark on this clonotype: A much larger clone differs by one base, so this may be a read error. For the CDR3, the DNA is TGTGTCAGTGGGACTAGCGGAGACTCAGATACGCAGTATTTT. Translation gives CVSGTSGDSDTQYF. This sequence joins TRBV6-2 or TRBV6-3 and TRBJ2-3; 11 bases agree with TRBD2. Germline V gene lookup returns CDR1 MNHEY and CDR2 SVGEGT. This CDR3 comprises 14 residues.

At least ten counts were recorded for this clonotype. The chain carries TRBV11-1 and TRBJ1-6, with D maybe TRBD1 (6 bases). The germline gives CDR1 SGHAT, CDR2 FQDESV (reference sequence). The CDR3 sequence is 15 residues long. Trimming stripped 5 bases from V and 7 bases from J, with 15 bases between. CDR3 DNA: TGTGCCAGCAGCGCCGGACAGTTTTCCAATTCACCCCTCCACTTT. Residues: CASSAGQFSNSPLHF.